A selection of T cell receptor beta chains follows, all from one sample in a study of technical replicates of blood from a handful of donors. Sequencing used immunoSEQ multiplex PCR; TCRdb keeps in-frame clones, though not all of them. The table lists 45,000 to 50,000 clones, around nine tenths of them singletons, with about 3.8% in the top ten. Input material: PBMCs. These receptors originate from a human donor in good health. Some clones in this sample may be carry-over from other donors' samples. Each CDR3 is given with its conserved first and last residue. D genes are given only for firm matches. For some rows the clone size is stated as once, few or many, or as a class when expanded; others skip it.

D | size | length | J | V | CDR3 | DNA
NA | NA | 10 | TRBJ1-1 | TRBV25-1 | CASSDREAFF | TGTGCCAGCAGTGACAGGGAAGCTTTCTTT
NA | NA | 15 | TRBJ1-6 | TRBV4-3 | CASSQAWRSASPLHF | TGCGCCAGCAGCCAAGCCTGGAGGTCGGCTTCACCCCTCCACTTT
TRBD1 | NA | 14 | TRBJ2-7 | TRBV25-1 | CASTRGTGVYEQYF | TGTGCCAGCACTAGGGGGACAGGGGTGTACGAGCAGTACTTC
TRBD2 | NA | 14 | TRBJ2-2 | TRBV27 | CASRLAGTRGELFF | TGTGCCAGCAGACTAGCGGGGACTCGAGGGGAGCTGTTTTTT
NA | NA | 13 | TRBJ1-4 | TRBV6-6 | CASSYDDRRKLFF | TGTGCCAGCAGTTACGACGATCGGAGAAAACTGTTTTTT
NA | few | 17 | TRBJ1-1 | TRBV5-1 | CASSLVLTGGAQSEAFF | TGCGCCAGCAGCTTGGTCCTTACTGGTGGGGCTCAGTCTGAAGCTTTCTTT
TRBD1 | NA | 13 | TRBJ2-5 | TRBV5-1 | CASSTDRAETQYF | TGCGCCAGCAGCACGGACAGGGCGGAGACCCAGTACTTC
TRBD2 | NA | 17 | TRBJ2-1 | TRBV7-8 | CASSERIGLAGDKGQFF | TGTGCCAGCAGCGAACGAATAGGACTAGCGGGGGACAAGGGGCAGTTCTTC
NA | NA | 15 | TRBJ1-1 | TRBV6-4 | CASSVMQVKDTEAFF | TGTGCCAGCAGTGTCATGCAGGTGAAAGACACTGAAGCTTTCTTT
NA | NA | 14 | TRBJ2-2 | TRBV7-3 | CASSSGLPAGELFF | TGTGCCAGCAGCTCGGGACTTCCCGCCGGGGAGCTGTTTTTT
NA | NA | 10 | TRBJ1-3 | TRBV11-2 | CASSFSTIYF | TGTGCCAGCAGCTTTAGCACCATATATTTT
TRBD2 | once | 16 | TRBJ2-3 | TRBV2 | CASSARLAGGTDTQYF | TGTGCCAGCAGTGCCCGACTAGCGGGGGGAACAGATACGCAGTATTTT
TRBD1 | NA | 15 | TRBJ2-2 | TRBV6-6 | CASSTQGAGTGELFF | TGTGCCAGCAGTACACAGGGGGCGGGGACCGGGGAGCTGTTTTTT
NA | NA | 14 | TRBJ1-1 | TRBV5-8 | CASSQQIMNTEAFF | TGTGCCAGCAGCCAACAGATCATGAACACTGAAGCTTTCTTT
NA | NA | 16 | TRBJ2-7 | TRBV5-4 | CASSLAGGGHQYEQYF | TGTGCCAGCAGCTTGGCCGGAGGGGGCCACCAATACGAGCAGTACTTC
NA | NA | 15 | TRBJ2-5 | TRBV27 | CASSIGGSVRETQYF | TGTGCCAGCAGCATAGGAGGGAGCGTTAGGGAGACCCAGTACTTC
TRBD2 | NA | 16 | TRBJ2-2 | TRBV29-1 | CSVVGLAGVSSGELFF | TGCAGCGTGGTCGGACTAGCGGGGGTTTCCTCCGGGGAGCTGTTTTTT
NA | once | 13 | TRBJ2-7 | TRBV18 | CASSPDRNYEQYF | TGTGCCAGCTCACCTGACAGGAACTACGAGCAGTACTTC
NA | once | 13 | TRBJ1-6 | TRBV12-5 | CASGLSEDSPLHF | TGTGCTAGTGGTTTGTCAGAGGATTCACCCCTCCACTTT
NA | NA | 14 | TRBJ2-6 | TRBV18 | CASSPLAGANVLTF | TGTGCCAGCTCACCACTGGCCGGGGCCAACGTCCTGACTTTC
NA | few | 15 | TRBJ2-7 | TRBV15 | CATSREGQGLDEQYF | TGTGCCACCAGCAGAGAGGGCCAGGGGCTCGACGAGCAGTACTTC
NA | NA | 13 | TRBJ2-3 | TRBV5-1 | CASRYDSADTQYF | TGCGCCAGCAGATACGACAGTGCAGATACGCAGTATTTT
NA | NA | 14 | TRBJ2-7 | TRBV9 | CASSVATDTYEQYF | TGTGCCAGCAGCGTAGCTACGGACACCTACGAGCAGTACTTC
TRBD2 | once | 14 | TRBJ2-7 | TRBV7-6 | CASSFAGGRDEQYF | TGTGCCAGCAGCTTTGCGGGAGGGCGCGACGAGCAGTACTTC
TRBD1 | NA | 14 | TRBJ1-1 | TRBV7-9 | CASSLEQGGTEAFF | TGTGCCAGCAGCTTAGAACAGGGGGGCACTGAAGCTTTCTTT
NA | NA | 15 | TRBJ2-5 | TRBV4-1 | CASSQGGSYQETQYF | TGCGCCAGCAGCCAGGGGGGATCATATCAAGAGACCCAGTACTTC
TRBD1 | NA | 14 | TRBJ1-1 | TRBV6-1 | CASSTGQGVTEAFF | TGTGCCAGCAGTACGGGACAGGGAGTCACTGAAGCTTTCTTT
TRBD2 | NA | 15 | TRBJ2-7 | TRBV7-2 | CASSPHSGVTFEQYF | TGTGCCAGCAGCCCCCACAGCGGGGTCACGTTCGAGCAGTACTTC
NA | once | 18 | TRBJ2-1 | TRBV5-1 | CASSSSPQGPGRYNEQFF | TGCGCCAGCAGCTCGAGCCCACAGGGACCTGGACGCTACAATGAGCAGTTCTTC
TRBD2 | few | 14 | TRBJ2-7 | TRBV5-5 | CASSLEAGAREQYF | TGTGCCAGCAGCTTGGAAGCGGGAGCAAGGGAGCAGTACTTC
TRBD1 | NA | 14 | TRBJ2-5 | TRBV14 | CASSQGGDRRPQYF | TGTGCCAGCAGCCAAGGCGGGGACAGGCGTCCCCAGTACTTC
NA | NA | 15 | TRBJ1-1 | TRBV7-3 | CASSLTGLPNTEAFF | TGTGCCAGCAGCTTAACGGGACTCCCGAACACTGAAGCTTTCTTT
NA | once | 15 | TRBJ1-1 | TRBV11-2 | CASSLSGAGGTEAFF | TGTGCCAGCAGCTTATCGGGGGCGGGAGGCACTGAAGCTTTCTTT
TRBD1 | NA | 17 | TRBJ1-1 | TRBV4-1 | CASSLTLSSTGINEAFF | TGCGCCAGCAGCCTTACCCTTAGTTCGACAGGGATAAATGAAGCTTTCTTT
TRBD2 | NA | 11 | TRBJ2-7 | TRBV20-1 | CSLYGTSMQYF | TGCAGTCTATACGGGACTAGTATGCAGTACTTC
NA | NA | 12 | TRBJ1-5 | TRBV27 | CASSPSNQPQHF | TGTGCCAGCAGCCCATCCAATCAGCCCCAGCATTTT
NA | few | 13 | TRBJ1-4 | TRBV2 | CAGRGMTNEKLFF | TGTGCAGGGAGGGGCATGACTAATGAAAAACTGTTTTTT
TRBD2 | NA | 16 | TRBJ2-5 | TRBV2 | CASSEWAGGYQETQYF | TGTGCCAGCAGTGAGTGGGCGGGGGGTTATCAAGAGACCCAGTACTTC
NA | NA | 16 | TRBJ2-3 | TRBV4-1 | CASSLTRGGVSNTQYF | TGCGCCAGCAGCCTGACCAGAGGGGGAGTTAGCAATACGCAGTATTTT
TRBD2 | once | 15 | TRBJ2-1 | TRBV7-3 | CASSNALAGVSEQFF | TGTGCCAGCAGCAACGCCCTAGCGGGAGTCAGTGAGCAGTTCTTC
TRBD2 | NA | 19 | TRBJ2-5 | TRBV7-2 | CASSLGGLAGGPVGEIQYF | TGTGCCAGCAGCTTAGGAGGACTAGCGGGAGGGCCGGTTGGGGAGATCCAGTACTTC
TRBD2 | NA | 16 | TRBJ2-3 | TRBV7-3 | CASSLQSSGIGDTQYF | TGTGCCAGCAGCTTACAGTCTAGCGGGATCGGAGATACGCAGTATTTT
NA | NA | 15 | TRBJ1-2 | TRBV5-1 | CASSLAPYSPNGYTF | TGCGCCAGCAGCTTGGCCCCTTACTCCCCCAATGGCTACACCTTC
TRBD2 | NA | 17 | TRBJ2-3 | TRBV14 | CASSHPRLASSTDTQYF | TGTGCCAGCAGCCACCCAAGACTAGCGAGTAGCACAGATACGCAGTATTTT
TRBD1 | NA | 16 | TRBJ2-6 | TRBV5-1 | CASSSMTGPGANVLTF | TGCGCCAGCAGCTCAATGACAGGGCCTGGGGCCAACGTCCTGACTTTC
TRBD1 | NA | 17 | TRBJ2-7 | TRBV4-2 | CASSPSHNGQGCYEQYF | TGTGCCAGCAGCCCATCACACAACGGACAGGGGTGCTACGAGCAGTACTTC